Listed here are 20 T cell receptor beta chains from one sample, sequenced in a study of blood T cell repertoires in COVID-19. Profiling relied on immunoSEQ multiplex PCR, and the TCRdb table lists in-frame clones only, not all of them. The sample has hundreds of thousands of clones; approximately 90% are singletons. Sequences were obtained from PBMCs or T cells enriched from blood (not recorded which). The receptors here all came from a man aged 30-40 years who had recovered from COVID-19.

This chain uses TRBV7-9 with TRBJ2-3, with D possibly being TRBD1 (6 bases). Germline assignment: CDR1 SEHNR and CDR2 FQNEAQ (reference sequence). The V gene lost 4 bases and the J gene lost 2 bases, with 16 bases spanning the gap. The CDR3 runs to 16 residues. The CDR3 nucleotides read TGTGCCAGCAGCTCCAAGGGGGTTAAAGTCACAGATACGCAGTATTTT. Residues: CASSSKGVKVTDTQYF.

V usage is TRBV28 and J usage is TRBJ2-7; 10 positions match TRBD1. This CDR3 has 16 amino acids. Germline V gene data show CDR1 as MDHEN and CDR2 as SYDVKM. J lost 4 bases, V lost 4 bases, and 10 bases had no gene match. DNA of the CDR3: TGTGCCAGCAGTTCTCTTGACAGGGGGCAGATGTACGAGCAGTACTTC. Its protein is CASSSLDRGQMYEQYF.

The chain couples TRBV3-1 (or the pseudogene TRBV3-2) to TRBJ2-6; no reliable D call. The CDR3 has 16 amino acids. Trimming stripped 4 bases from V and 0 bases from J, with 10 bases between. Germline-derived CDR1 and CDR2 are LGHDT and YNNKEL (reference sequence). The CDR3: CASSRARNSGANVLTF. The CDR3 DNA reads as TGTGCCAGCAGCCGGGCCAGAAACTCTGGGGCCAACGTCCTGACTTTC.

The chain carries TRBV7-9 and TRBJ1-5; the D is unclear. CDR1 and CDR2 (germline): SEHNR, FQNEAQ (reference sequence). CDR3 length equals 14 residues. Trimming left V 5 bases short and J 6 bases short, with 14 bases between. CDR3: CASSKRPGSQPQHF. DNA for the CDR3: TGTGCCAGCAGCAAACGGCCGGGGTCTCAGCCCCAGCATTTT.

The V and J genes are TRBV3-1 (or the pseudogene TRBV3-2) and TRBJ2-7; possible D gene TRBD2, 7 bases. The germline CDR1 and CDR2 sequences are LGHDT and YNNKEL (reference sequence). The CDR3 loop spans 13 amino acids. V shed 6 bases and J shed 5 bases, with 14 bases lying between them. The CDR3 nucleotides read TGTGCCAGCAGAGGGGGGGGCGACCACGAGCAGTACTTC. Amino acid sequence: CASRGGGDHEQYF.

In regard to this clone: The identical CDR3 is also encoded by other nucleotide sequences in the sample. The J gene is TRBJ2-7, the V gene TRBV5-1; a weak D match, TRBD1 (5 bases). V lost 0 bases to trimming and J lost 1 base, with 8 bases between them. The CDR3 length is 14 residues. Germline V gene data show CDR1 as SGHRS and CDR2 as YFSETQ. The CDR3 protein is CASSLGGSSYEQYF. The CDR3 DNA reads as TGCGCCAGCAGCTTGGGGGGCAGTTCCTACGAGCAGTACTTC.

V is TRBV29-1 and J is TRBJ2-1; D ambiguous. From germline, CDR1 is SQVTM and CDR2 ANQGSEA. The CDR3 has 10 amino acids. V lost 6 bases to trimming and J lost 6 bases, with 6 bases between them. CDR3 loop: CSVRVNEQFF. As DNA, the CDR3 is TGCAGCGTGCGTGTCAATGAGCAGTTCTTC.

The chain carries TRBV3-1 (or the pseudogene TRBV3-2) and TRBJ1-2, with D tentatively TRBD1 (6 bases). V was shortened by 0 bases and J by 7 bases, with 12 bases between the two germline ends. The CDR3 sequence is 14 residues long. Germline CDR1 is LGHDT and CDR2 is YNNKEL (reference sequence). CDR3 bases: TGTGCCAGCAGCCAAGAGCACAGGGTGCGTGGCTACACCTTC. Translating gives CASSQEHRVRGYTF.

The chain recombines TRBV10-3 with TRBJ2-1; 8 nucleotides align to TRBD2. In germline, CDR1 is ENHRY, CDR2 SYGVKD. This CDR3 has 18 residues. V gave up 6 bases and J gave up 5 bases; unmatched junction bases: 18. In DNA, the CDR3 is TGTGCCATCAGAGGGGACCCCTCCGGGAGGGCCCTCGACAATGAGCAGTTCTTC. Protein: CAIRGDPSGRALDNEQFF.

The chain couples TRBV4-2 to TRBJ2-1, with D possibly TRBD2 on 6 matching bases. CDR3 length: 15 residues. The V end lost 4 bases, the J end lost 7 bases, and 17 bases lay between the germline ends. Germline CDR1 is LGHNA and CDR2 is YNFKEQ. In DNA, the CDR3 is TGTGCCAGCAGCCCGGGAGAGGCGTCGAAGAATGAGCAGTTCTTC. Translated, it gives CASSPGEASKNEQFF.

This chain joins TRBV7-6 and TRBJ2-3; TRBD1 agrees at 8 bases. Trimming cost V 2 bases and J 4 bases; bases outside gene matches: 5. Germline values: CDR1 SGHVS, CDR2 FNYEAQ. This CDR3 contains 15 residues. The CDR3 bases are TGTGCCAGCAGCTTATCAGGGGGCGAAGCAGATACGCAGTATTTT. It specifies CASSLSGGEADTQYF.

The rearrangement joins TRBV6-2 or TRBV6-3 to TRBJ2-7; weak D call: TRBD2 (6 bases). There are 16 residues in the CDR3. V was pared by 6 bases and J by 0 bases, with 18 bases between. Germline V gene lookup returns CDR1 MNHEY and CDR2 SVGEGT. The CDR3 region is CASSAKTSGVSYEQYF. The CDR3 coding sequence is TGTGCCAGCAGCGCGAAAACTTCGGGGGTCTCCTACGAGCAGTACTTC.

Comments on this clone: This sample also contains other DNA sequences that code for the same CDR3. The gene calls are TRBV12-3 or TRBV12-4 and TRBJ1-1; no definite D call. This CDR3 region has 13 residues. The V and J ends lost 6 bases and 3 bases respectively, with 11 bases between them. The chain's CDR3 is CASSLGSYTEAFF. In DNA, the CDR3 is TGTGCCAGCAGCCTAGGGAGTTACACTGAAGCTTTCTTT.

The chain is built from TRBV7-2 and TRBJ2-1; 11 bases are shared with TRBD2. The CDR3 contains 15 residues. J was trimmed by 7 bases and V by 5 bases; bases with no gene match: 7. Per the germline V gene, CDR1 is SGHTA and CDR2 is FQGNSA. CDR3 protein: CASSTSGSDRNEQFF. The CDR3 DNA follows: TGTGCCAGCAGCACTAGCGGGAGCGATCGGAATGAGCAGTTCTTC.

J is TRBJ2-3 and V is TRBV15; 9 positions agree with TRBD2. The V gene's germline CDR1 is LNHNV and CDR2 YYDKDF (reference sequence). J was trimmed by 0 bases and V by 0 bases; bases with no gene match: 13. The length of the CDR3 is 20 residues. The CDR3 DNA is TGTGCCACCAGCAGAGATAGTCGAGTAGGGACTAGCCTGAGCACAGATACGCAGTATTTT. Translating it yields CATSRDSRVGTSLSTDTQYF.

Comments on this clone: The junction departs from the called germline gene at one end, perhaps through a read error. The rearrangement uses TRBV3-1 (or the pseudogene TRBV3-2) and TRBJ1-4, with 9 bases lining up with TRBD1. This CDR3 is built from 13 residues. Germline loops: CDR1 LGHDT, CDR2 YNNKEL (reference sequence). This CDR3 reads CASSQGPGTGSLF. The CDR3 DNA reads TGTGCCAGCAGCCAAGGGCCCGGGACAGGGTCTCTTTTT.

The V call is TRBV7-9, the J call TRBJ2-5; TRBD2 matches at 12 bases. The V gene end was trimmed by 5 bases and the J gene end by 3 bases; junction bases not matched to a gene: 13. Germline values: CDR1 SEHNR, CDR2 FQNEAQ (reference sequence). The CDR3 loop spans 18 amino acids. The CDR3: CASSPRSLAGGLKETQYF. For the CDR3, the DNA is TGTGCCAGCAGCCCGAGGAGTCTAGCGGGAGGGCTAAAAGAGACCCAGTACTTC.

The chain joins TRBV27 to TRBJ1-4; D gene ambiguous. Trimming pared 2 bases from V and 2 bases from J, leaving 18 bases between. This CDR3 contains 18 residues. CDR1 and CDR2 (germline): MNHEY, SMNVEV (reference sequence). The chain's CDR3 is CASSLKAGFLATNEKLFF. As DNA, the CDR3 is TGTGCCAGCAGTTTAAAGGCGGGATTTTTGGCGACTAATGAAAAACTGTTTTTT.

CDR3 region: CASSSRDEQFF. CDR3 bases: TGTGCCAGCAGCTCTCGGGATGAGCAGTTCTTC. The chain has TRBV5-4 and TRBJ2-1; D is undetermined. The CDR3 spans 11 residues. Trimming stripped 3 bases from V and 8 bases from J, with 6 bases between. Germline values: CDR1 SGHNT, CDR2 YYREEE (reference sequence).

This clone showed up just once. The chain uses TRBV11-2 and TRBJ1-2, with unresolved D. Between the trimmed V and J ends, which lost 0 bases and 7 bases, there was a span of 12 bases. The CDR3 has 14 amino acids. Germline CDR1 is SGHAT and CDR2 is FQNNGV. For the CDR3, the DNA is TGTGCCAGCAGCTTAGATATGGGCGCAGGTGGCTACACCTTC. Its translation is CASSLDMGAGGYTF.